This T cell receptor (beta chain) was captured in a study of radiotherapy plus CTLA-4 blockade in lung cancer. This CDR3 has 14 residues. Trimming cost V 7 bases and J 5 bases; bases outside gene matches: 8. Germline CDR1 is MNHGY and CDR2 is SAAAGT. Profiled with immunoSEQ multiplex PCR; TCRdb holds only in-frame clones, not every one. This sample carries over 80,000 clones, more than 85% of them seen once, and the ten largest clones take 16%. This clonotype originated in a human donor with non-small cell lung cancer that progressed on radiotherapy plus ipilimumab. Material: peripheral blood, obtained from a patient treated with radiotherapy plus ipilimumab. The V call is TRBV6-8, the J call TRBJ1-5; 7 nucleotides line up with TRBD1. CDR3 region: CASTETGRHQPQHF. CDR3 sequence (DNA): TGTGCCAGCACCGAGACAGGGAGGCATCAGCCCCAGCATTTT.